The clone carrying this TCR beta chain came up many times. This sample stems from a study of human T cells and chemical hapten exposure. Individual cDNA molecules each carried unique molecular identifiers attached by the library. In TCRdb, the RACE reads were re-called with MiXCR into one record per CDR3 protein. The sample contains 75,000 to 90,000 distinct CDR3 sequences, about 12% of which appear only once. Time point of the sample: patch test 1, 2 weeks after DPC sensitization. Sample treatment: therapeutic diphenylcyclopropenone sensitization with weekly scalp DPC. The TCR comes from an older woman with alopecia areata. Some clones in this sample may be carry-over from other donors' samples. Sequencing used whole blood, obtained in connection with sensitization to the hapten diphenylcyclopropenone (DPC).

The DNA of the CDR3 is TGCAGTGCTAGCTCCATCGCGAGCAATCAGCCCCAGCATTTT. Its translation: CSASSIASNQPQHF. The V and J genes are TRBV20-1 and TRBJ1-5; the D is unclear. Per the germline V gene, CDR1 is DFQATT and CDR2 is SNEGSKA (reference sequence). This CDR3 has 14 amino acids. The V end was cut by 3 bases, the J end by 1 base, with 10 bases between.